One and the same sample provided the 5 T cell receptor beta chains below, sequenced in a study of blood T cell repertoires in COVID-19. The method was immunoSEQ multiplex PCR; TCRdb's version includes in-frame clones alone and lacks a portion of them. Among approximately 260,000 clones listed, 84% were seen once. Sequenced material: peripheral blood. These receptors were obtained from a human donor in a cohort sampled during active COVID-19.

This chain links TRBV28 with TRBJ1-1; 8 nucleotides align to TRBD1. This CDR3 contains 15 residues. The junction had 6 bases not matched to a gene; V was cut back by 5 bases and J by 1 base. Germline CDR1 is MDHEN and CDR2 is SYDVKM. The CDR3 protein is CASSGEGTGNTEAFF. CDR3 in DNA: TGTGCCAGCAGTGGGGAGGGGACAGGGAACACTGAAGCTTTCTTT.

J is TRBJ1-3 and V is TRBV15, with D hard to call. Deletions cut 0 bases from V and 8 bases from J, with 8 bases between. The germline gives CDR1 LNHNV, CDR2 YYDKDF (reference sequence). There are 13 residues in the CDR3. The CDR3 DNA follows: TGTGCCACCAGCAGAGACCGTGAGGACACCATATATTTT. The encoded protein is CATSRDREDTIYF. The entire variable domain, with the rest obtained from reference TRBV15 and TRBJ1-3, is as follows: DAMVIQNPRYQVTQFGKPVTLSCSQTLNHNVMYWYQQKSSQAPKLLFHYYDKDFNNEADTPDNFQSRRPNTSFCFLDIRSPGLGDTAMYLCATSRDREDTIYFGEGSWLTVV.

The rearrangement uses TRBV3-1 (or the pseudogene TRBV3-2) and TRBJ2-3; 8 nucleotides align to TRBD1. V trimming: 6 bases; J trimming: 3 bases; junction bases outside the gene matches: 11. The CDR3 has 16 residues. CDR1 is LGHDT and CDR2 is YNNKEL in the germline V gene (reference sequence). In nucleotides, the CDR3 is TGTGCCAGCAGAAAGCAGGGGGCTGGTTTAACAGATACGCAGTATTTT. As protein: CASRKQGAGLTDTQYF.

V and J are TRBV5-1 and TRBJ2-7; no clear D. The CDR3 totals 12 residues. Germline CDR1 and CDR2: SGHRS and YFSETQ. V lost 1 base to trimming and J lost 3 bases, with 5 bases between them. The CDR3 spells CASSLSNYEQYF. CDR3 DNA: TGCGCCAGCAGCTTGTCCAACTACGAGCAGTACTTC.

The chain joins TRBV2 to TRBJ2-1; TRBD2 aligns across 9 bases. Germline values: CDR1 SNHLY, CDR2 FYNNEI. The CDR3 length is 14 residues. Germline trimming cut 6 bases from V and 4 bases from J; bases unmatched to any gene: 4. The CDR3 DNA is TGTGCCAGCAGAGGGACTAGCTTATACAATGAGCAGTTCTTC. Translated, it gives CASRGTSLYNEQFF.